The 31 T cell receptor beta chains below all came from one sample that was sequenced in a study of blood T cells in healthy people across ages. A second PCR of roughly 7 to 11 cycles used a sample-barcoded 5' primer and a J-beta primer mix. TCRdb ran MiXCR on the 5' RACE reads and lists one entry per CDR3 protein. This sample has approximately 880,000 distinct CDR3 sequences, with about 48% found just once. The sample consisted of blood. The origin of the receptors is a man under 40 in good health.

The rearrangement joins TRBV7-2 to TRBJ2-5; 8 bases line up with TRBD1. Germline loops: CDR1 SGHTA, CDR2 FQGNSA. This CDR3 is built from 16 residues. The V and J ends lost 3 bases and 2 bases, in that order; junction bases with no gene match: 8. The CDR3 nucleotides are TGTGCCAGCAGCTTTAACGGACAGGGAACTCAAGAGACCCAGTACTTC. Amino acids: CASSFNGQGTQETQYF.

This clonotype was counted between two and nine times. The CDR3 nucleotides are TGTGCCAGCAGCCGGACAGGGAGTCAGCCCCAGCATTTT. Protein: CASSRTGSQPQHF. The chain couples TRBV6-5 to TRBJ1-5, with 8 bases aligning to TRBD1. V shed 6 bases and J 6 bases; nucleotides not matched to a gene: 4. The CDR3 covers 13 residues. Germline CDR1 reads MNHEY; CDR2 reads SVGAGI.

The V gene is TRBV2, the J gene TRBJ1-4; 10 bases agree with TRBD1. The germline V gene has CDR1 SNHLY and CDR2 FYNNEI. The CDR3 sequence is 15 residues long. The junction had 6 bases not matched to a gene; V was cut back by 3 bases and J by 8 bases. The CDR3 coding sequence is TGTGCCAGCAGTGACTGGGACAGGGGCGGCGAAAAACTGTTTTTT. Amino acid sequence: CASSDWDRGGEKLFF.

The rearrangement uses TRBV15 and TRBJ1-1; TRBD1 matches at 10 bases. The CDR3 sequence is 18 residues long. Germline values: CDR1 LNHNV, CDR2 YYDKDF (reference sequence). With 3 bases clipped from V and 5 bases from J, the junction kept 15 bases outside the gene matches. CDR3 coding DNA: TGTGCCACCAGCAGCAGGACAGGGGGATTTACATTAAGGACTGAAGCTTTCTTT. Translating it yields CATSSRTGGFTLRTEAFF.

This rearrangement joins TRBV28 to TRBJ1-1, with TRBD1 matching 7 bases. With 5 bases clipped from V and 8 bases from J, the junction kept 8 bases outside the gene matches. The CDR3 extends over 13 amino acids. Germline V gene lookup returns CDR1 MDHEN and CDR2 SYDVKM. CDR3 protein: CASSLRTGVEAFF. The CDR3, as DNA: TGTGCCAGCAGTCTCCGTACAGGGGTCGAAGCTTTCTTT.

The chain carries TRBV5-1 and TRBJ2-1, with D unresolved. CDR3 size: 14 residues. CDR1 is SGHRS and CDR2 is YFSETQ in the germline V gene. V was shortened by 5 bases and J by 7 bases, with 16 bases between the two germline ends. CDR3 region: CASSPQSPSNEQFF. The CDR3 nucleotides read TGCGCCAGCAGTCCACAAAGCCCCTCGAATGAGCAGTTCTTC.

J is TRBJ2-1 and V is TRBV6-1; 8 nucleotides align to TRBD1. Germline values: CDR1 MNHNS, CDR2 SASEGT. Trimming cost V 4 bases and J 8 bases; bases outside gene matches: 10. CDR3 size: 15 residues. The CDR3 loop reads CASSGRDRYSDEQFF. The CDR3 DNA follows: TGTGCCAGCAGTGGACGGGACAGGTACAGCGATGAGCAGTTCTTC.

V and J are TRBV6-5 and TRBJ2-5, with 12 bases lining up with TRBD1. Germline V lookup: CDR1 MNHEY, CDR2 SVGAGI. Unmatched junction bases numbered 12, after V lost 5 bases and J lost 11 bases. The CDR3 length is 15 residues. For the CDR3, the DNA is TGTGCCAGCAGTCAAAGCGGGACAGGGGGCAATGAGCAGTACTTC. It translates to CASSQSGTGGNEQYF.

This clonotype occurred a few times. The genes are TRBV20-1 and TRBJ2-5, with TRBD1 matching 8 bases. The length of the CDR3 is 14 residues. Germline loops: CDR1 DFQATT, CDR2 SNEGSKA (reference sequence). V trimming: 4 bases; J trimming: 3 bases; junction bases outside the gene matches: 7. The CDR3 sequence: CSATTGVSKETQYF. DNA of the CDR3: TGCAGTGCTACGACAGGGGTTTCTAAAGAGACCCAGTACTTC.

The V gene is TRBV24-1, the J gene TRBJ2-5; D is uncertain. V was cut by 4 bases and J by 5 bases, with 19 bases left in between. This CDR3 spans 16 amino acids. CDR1 is KGHDR, CDR2 SFDVKD, per germline. Here the CDR3 reads CATSDPRLGSSETQYF. CDR3 DNA sequence: TGTGCCACCAGTGACCCGCGTCTAGGAAGCTCGGAGACCCAGTACTTC.

The genes are TRBV20-1 and TRBJ2-7; 8 bases are a match to TRBD1. The CDR3 extends over 14 amino acids. Trimming at V came to 4 bases and at J to 4 bases, leaving 9 bases not matched to a gene. Germline V gene lookup returns CDR1 DFQATT and CDR2 SNEGSKA (reference sequence). The CDR3 protein is CSATSRDRGYEQYF. In nucleotides, the CDR3 is TGCAGTGCTACATCTCGCGACAGGGGTTACGAGCAGTACTTC.

In this sample, this clonotype turned up a few times. A junction end diverges from the germline sequence, so it may reflect a read error. As DNA, the CDR3 is TGTGCCAGCAGATACTCAGGGTTGTCCTATAATTCACCCCTCCACTTT. This translates into CASRYSGLSYNSPLHF. The chain links TRBV6-5 to TRBJ1-6, with a weak D call TRBD1 (5 bases). The CDR3 has 16 amino acids. Per the germline V gene, CDR1 is MNHEY and CDR2 is SVGAGI.

This clonotype was observed a few times. This chain joins TRBV24-1 and TRBJ1-1; possibly TRBD1 for D (5 bases). The germline CDR1 and CDR2 sequences are KGHDR and SFDVKD. V gave up 5 bases and J gave up 5 bases, with 8 bases separating them. This CDR3 has 12 amino acids. The CDR3 region is CATSGRQTEAFF. The CDR3 DNA sequence: TGTGCCACCAGTGGCCGACAGACTGAAGCTTTCTTT.

The V call is TRBV11-2, the J call TRBJ2-3; D assignment may be TRBD1 or TRBD2 (7 bases each). The CDR3 is 17 amino acids. Trimming left V 4 bases short and J 4 bases short, with 21 bases between. Germline V gene data show CDR1 as SGHAT and CDR2 as FQNNGV. CDR3 sequence reads: CASSSTERGGGPDTQYF. The CDR3 DNA reads as TGTGCCAGCAGCTCCACCGAGCGGGGAGGGGGCCCAGATACGCAGTATTTT.

V usage is TRBV10-3 and J usage is TRBJ1-2, with a tentative D call TRBD1 (5 bases). The CDR3 extends over 15 amino acids. Looked up from germline, CDR1 is ENHRY and CDR2 is SYGVKD. The ends were cut back, 2 bases at V and 0 bases at J, with 10 bases in the middle. The CDR3 DNA reads TGTGCCATCAGTGAGATAGGGGCAGCTAACTATGGCTACACCTTC. It encodes CAISEIGAANYGYTF.

Many counts were recorded for this clonotype. The rearrangement joins TRBV6-4 to TRBJ2-2; D not resolved. The ends were cut back, 0 bases at V and 3 bases at J, with 2 bases in the middle. The CDR3 spans 13 residues. Germline V lookup: CDR1 MRHNA, CDR2 SNTAGT. The CDR3 here is CASSDSDTGELFF. The CDR3 DNA reads TGTGCCAGCAGTGACTCTGACACCGGGGAGCTGTTTTTT.

The chain is built from TRBV7-6 and TRBJ2-7; unclear D gene. Germline CDR1 and CDR2: SGHVS and FNYEAQ. CDR3 length equals 15 residues. V was shortened by 0 bases and J by 1 base, with 10 bases between the two germline ends. The CDR3 DNA reads as TGTGCCAGCAGCTTAGCGCCGGCCCTTTCCTACGAGCAGTACTTC. It encodes CASSLAPALSYEQYF. The whole variable domain, remainder taken from reference TRBV7-6 and TRBJ2-7, is GAGVSQSPRYKVTKRGQDVALRCDPISGHVSLYWYRQALGQGPEFLTYFNYEAQQDKSGLPNDRFSAERPEGSISTLTIQRTEQRDSAMYRCASSLAPALSYEQYFGPGTRLTVT.

This clonotype came up a few times. The rearrangement uses TRBV10-3 and TRBJ2-3; tentative D call: TRBD2 (6 bases). Germline V gene data show CDR1 as ENHRY and CDR2 as SYGVKD. Between the trimmed V and J ends, which lost 11 bases and 1 base, there was a span of 16 bases. The CDR3 has 14 amino acids. The CDR3 sequence: CAATPGLRTDTQYF. CDR3 DNA: TGTGCCGCAACTCCGGGACTCCGCACAGATACGCAGTATTTT.

This clonotype was recorded at least ten times. The V call is TRBV5-1, the J call TRBJ2-3; no clear D. The V end lost 0 bases, the J end lost 0 bases, and 8 bases lay between the germline ends. The germline V gene has CDR1 SGHRS and CDR2 YFSETQ. The CDR3 length is 15 residues. The CDR3 protein is CASSLARSSTDTQYF. CDR3 sequence (DNA): TGCGCCAGCAGCTTGGCTAGAAGTAGCACAGATACGCAGTATTTT. The whole variable domain, filled in from reference TRBV5-1 and TRBJ2-3, reads KAGVTQTPRYLIKTRGQQVTLSCSPISGHRSVSWYQQTPGQGLQFLFEYFSETQRNKGNFPGRFSGRQFSNSRSEMNVSTLELGDSALYLCASSLARSSTDTQYFGPGTRLTVL.

The chain uses TRBV5-5 and TRBJ2-1, with TRBD2 identical over 8 bases. The junction had 7 bases not matched to a gene; V was cut back by 4 bases and J by 10 bases. This CDR3 contains 13 residues. Germline-derived CDR1 and CDR2 are SGHKS and YYEKEE (reference sequence). CDR3 sequence (DNA): TGTGCCAGCAGCCCGGGGACTAGAAACGAGCAGTTCTTC. Translation gives CASSPGTRNEQFF.

The V call is TRBV7-8, the J call TRBJ2-1; 11 nucleotides align to TRBD2. Germline CDR1 is SGHVS and CDR2 is FQNEAQ. The J segment lost 5 bases and the V segment lost 4 bases, leaving 4 bases of the junction unmatched. There are 15 residues in the CDR3. CDR3 sequence reads: CASSSSGGPHNEQFF. The CDR3 DNA follows: TGTGCCAGCAGCTCTAGCGGGGGGCCACACAATGAGCAGTTCTTC.

The chain links TRBV29-1 to TRBJ1-2; D is uncertain. CDR1 is SQVTM, CDR2 ANQGSEA, per germline. Trimming removed 7 bases from V and 2 bases from J, with 8 bases in between. This CDR3 spans 11 amino acids. The CDR3 region is CSGAENYGYTF. CDR3 nucleotide sequence: TGCAGCGGGGCGGAAAACTATGGCTACACCTTC.

The V call is TRBV5-1, the J call TRBJ1-2; no clear D gene. Germline V gene sequence: CDR1 SGHRS, CDR2 YFSETQ. CDR3 length equals 16 residues. Trimming pared 3 bases from V and 6 bases from J, leaving 21 bases between. The CDR3: CASSSDSENPFHGYTF. Written as DNA, the CDR3 is TGCGCCAGCAGCTCAGACTCAGAGAATCCATTCCATGGCTACACCTTC. The entire variable domain, with the rest obtained from reference TRBV5-1 and TRBJ1-2, is as follows: KAGVTQTPRYLIKTRGQQVTLSCSPISGHRSVSWYQQTPGQGLQFLFEYFSETQRNKGNFPGRFSGRQFSNSRSEMNVSTLELGDSALYLCASSSDSENPFHGYTFGSGTRLTVV.

This chain joins TRBV4-1 and TRBJ2-1; D unclear. V was cut by 0 bases and J by 10 bases, with 7 bases left in between. Germline V gene data show CDR1 as MGHRA and CDR2 as YSYEKL. The CDR3 is made up of 12 amino acids. The CDR3 DNA is TGCGCCAGCAGCCAAGATTTGACAGAGCAGTTCTTC. This sequence encodes CASSQDLTEQFF.

This clonotype was observed a few times. The genes are TRBV29-1 and TRBJ1-5, with TRBD1 identical over 9 bases. Unmatched junction bases numbered 6, after V lost 6 bases and J lost 3 bases. Germline V CDR1 and CDR2: SQVTM, ANQGSEA. This CDR3 has 14 residues. CDR3 in amino acids: CSVGQGQANQPQHF. The CDR3 DNA is TGCAGCGTCGGACAGGGGCAGGCCAATCAGCCCCAGCATTTT.

The CDR3 here is CSVQGAGETQYF. For the CDR3, the DNA is TGCAGCGTTCAGGGAGCGGGGGAGACCCAGTACTTC. The V call is TRBV29-1, the J call TRBJ2-7; 7 bases agree with TRBD2. TRBJ2-5 explains the end of the DNA better; the J call may be wrong. Germline CDR1 and CDR2: SQVTM and ANQGSEA. This CDR3 is built from 12 residues.

V usage is TRBV28 and J usage is TRBJ1-4; D not resolved. CDR3 size: 14 residues. Trimming shortened V by 7 bases and J by 8 bases, and 17 bases separated the two germline ends. Germline-derived CDR1 and CDR2 are MDHEN and SYDVKM. CDR3 sequence (DNA): TGTGCCAGCACCCCGGTTCGGCATAAGGAAAAACTGTTTTTT. As protein: CASTPVRHKEKLFF. The full variable domain, with the rest looked up from reference TRBV28 and TRBJ1-4, is DVKVTQSSRYLVKRTGEKVFLECVQDMDHENMFWYRQDPGLGLRLIYFSYDVKMKEKGDIPEGYSVSREKKERFSLILESASTNQTSMYLCASTPVRHKEKLFFGSGTQLSVL.

V usage is TRBV4-1 and J usage is TRBJ2-5; 7 bases match TRBD2. Looked up from germline, CDR1 is MGHRA and CDR2 is YSYEKL. CDR3 length: 16 amino acids. V trimming: 4 bases; J trimming: 2 bases; junction bases outside the gene matches: 10. CDR3 loop: CASSLPGASGQETQYF. In nucleotides, the CDR3 is TGCGCCAGCAGCCTCCCTGGGGCTAGCGGACAAGAGACCCAGTACTTC.

This chain uses TRBV6-2 or TRBV6-3 with TRBJ1-2; TRBD1 agrees at 9 bases. The CDR3 runs to 15 residues. Germline values: CDR1 MNHEY, CDR2 SVGEGT. Germline trimming cut 6 bases from V and 5 bases from J; bases unmatched to any gene: 10. The CDR3 bases are TGTGCCAGCAGCGACGGGGACAGGGCCTCTTATGGCTACACCTTC. It is translated as CASSDGDRASYGYTF.

This clonotype turned up a few times. The chain carries TRBV25-1 and TRBJ1-2; 7 bases are shared with TRBD1. The CDR3 has 13 amino acids. Germline V gives CDR1 MGHDK, CDR2 SYGVNS. With 6 bases clipped from V and 5 bases from J, the junction kept 6 bases outside the gene matches. CDR3 DNA: TGTGCCAGCAGGAGGGACAGCAGATATGGCTACACCTTC. Protein sequence: CASRRDSRYGYTF.

V usage is TRBV5-6 and J usage is TRBJ2-2; TRBD2 aligns across 9 bases. The CDR3 extends over 15 amino acids. Germline CDR1 and CDR2: SGHDT and YYEEEE. The V and J ends lost 7 bases and 7 bases, in that order; junction bases with no gene match: 11. CDR3 region: CASHLLTAGGGELFF. CDR3 DNA sequence: TGTGCCAGCCACCTGCTCACAGCGGGAGGCGGGGAGCTGTTTTTT. The whole variable domain, remainder taken from reference TRBV5-6 and TRBJ2-2, is DAGVTQSPTHLIKTRGQQVTLRCSPKSGHDTVSWYQQALGQGPQFIFQYYEEEERQRGNFPDRFSGHQFPNYSSELNVNALLLGDSALYLCASHLLTAGGGELFFGEGSRLTVL.